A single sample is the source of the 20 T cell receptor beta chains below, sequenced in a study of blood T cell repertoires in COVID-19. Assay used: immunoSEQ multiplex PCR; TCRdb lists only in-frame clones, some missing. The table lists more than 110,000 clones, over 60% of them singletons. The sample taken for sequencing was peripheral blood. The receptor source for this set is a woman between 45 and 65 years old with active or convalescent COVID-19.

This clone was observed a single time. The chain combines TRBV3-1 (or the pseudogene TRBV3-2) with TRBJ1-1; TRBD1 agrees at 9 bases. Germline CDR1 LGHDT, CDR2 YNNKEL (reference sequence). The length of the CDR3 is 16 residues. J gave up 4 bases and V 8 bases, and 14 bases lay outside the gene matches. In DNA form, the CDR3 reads TGTGCCAGCCCCTCTCACCCGACAGGGGGATTCACTGAAGCTTTCTTT. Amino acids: CASPSHPTGGFTEAFF.

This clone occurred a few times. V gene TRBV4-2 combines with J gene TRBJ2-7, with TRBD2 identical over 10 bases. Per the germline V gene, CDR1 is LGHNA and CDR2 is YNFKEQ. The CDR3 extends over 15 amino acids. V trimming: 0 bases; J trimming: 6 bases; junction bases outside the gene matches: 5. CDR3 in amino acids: CASSQEVTSGAEQYF. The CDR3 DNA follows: TGTGCCAGCAGCCAAGAGGTTACTAGCGGGGCCGAGCAGTACTTC.

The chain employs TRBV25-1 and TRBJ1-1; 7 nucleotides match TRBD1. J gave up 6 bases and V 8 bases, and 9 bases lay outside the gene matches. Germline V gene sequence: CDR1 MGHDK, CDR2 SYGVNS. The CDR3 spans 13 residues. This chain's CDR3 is CASRRGGAAEAFF. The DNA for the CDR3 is TGTGCCAGCCGGAGAGGGGGCGCGGCTGAAGCTTTCTTT. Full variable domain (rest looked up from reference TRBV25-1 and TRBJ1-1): EADIYQTPRYLVIGTGKKITLECSQTMGHDKMYWYQQDPGMELHLIHYSYGVNSTEKGDLSSESTVSRIRTEHFPLTLESARPSHTSQYLCASRRGGAAEAFFGQGTRLTVV.

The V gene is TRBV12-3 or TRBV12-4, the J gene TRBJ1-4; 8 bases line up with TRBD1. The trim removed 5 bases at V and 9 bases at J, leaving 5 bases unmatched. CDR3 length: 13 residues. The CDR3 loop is CASSQGAGKKLFF. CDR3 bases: TGTGCCAGCAGTCAGGGGGCGGGGAAAAAACTGTTTTTT.

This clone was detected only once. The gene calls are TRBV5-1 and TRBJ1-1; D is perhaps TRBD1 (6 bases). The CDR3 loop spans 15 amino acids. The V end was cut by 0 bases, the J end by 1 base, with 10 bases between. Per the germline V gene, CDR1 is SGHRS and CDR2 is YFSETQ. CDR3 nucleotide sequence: TGCGCCAGCAGCTTGGGCCAGACAGGGAACACTGAAGCTTTCTTT. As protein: CASSLGQTGNTEAFF.

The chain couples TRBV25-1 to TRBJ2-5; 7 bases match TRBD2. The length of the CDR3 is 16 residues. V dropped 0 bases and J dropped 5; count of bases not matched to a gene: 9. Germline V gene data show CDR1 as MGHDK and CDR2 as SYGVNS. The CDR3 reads CASSEYLRQGGETQYF. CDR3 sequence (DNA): TGTGCCAGCAGTGAATATCTACGCCAGGGAGGGGAGACCCAGTACTTC.

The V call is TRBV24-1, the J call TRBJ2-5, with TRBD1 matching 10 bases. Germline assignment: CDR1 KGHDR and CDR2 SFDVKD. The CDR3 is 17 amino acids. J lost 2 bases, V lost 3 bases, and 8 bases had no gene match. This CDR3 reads CATSDNDRGLGQETQYF. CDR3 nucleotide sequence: TGTGCCACCAGTGATAACGACAGGGGGCTGGGACAAGAGACCCAGTACTTC.

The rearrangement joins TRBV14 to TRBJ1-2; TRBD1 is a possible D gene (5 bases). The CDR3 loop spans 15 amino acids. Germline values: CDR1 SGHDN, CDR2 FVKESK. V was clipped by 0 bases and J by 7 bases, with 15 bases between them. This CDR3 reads CASSQDRAGTSGYTF. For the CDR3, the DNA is TGTGCCAGCAGCCAAGATCGGGCAGGGACTTCTGGCTACACCTTC.

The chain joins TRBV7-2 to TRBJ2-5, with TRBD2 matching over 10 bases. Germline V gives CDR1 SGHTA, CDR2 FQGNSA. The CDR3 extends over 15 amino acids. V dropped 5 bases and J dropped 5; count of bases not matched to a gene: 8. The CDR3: CASSNLLAGRETQYF. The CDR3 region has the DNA TGTGCCAGCAGCAACCTACTAGCGGGACGCGAGACCCAGTACTTC.

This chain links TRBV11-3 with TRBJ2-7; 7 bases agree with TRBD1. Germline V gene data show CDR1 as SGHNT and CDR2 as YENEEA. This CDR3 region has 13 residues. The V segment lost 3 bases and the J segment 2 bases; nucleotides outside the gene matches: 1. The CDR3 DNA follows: TGTGCCAGCAGCTTTGGGACAGCCTACGAGCAGTACTTC. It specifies CASSFGTAYEQYF.

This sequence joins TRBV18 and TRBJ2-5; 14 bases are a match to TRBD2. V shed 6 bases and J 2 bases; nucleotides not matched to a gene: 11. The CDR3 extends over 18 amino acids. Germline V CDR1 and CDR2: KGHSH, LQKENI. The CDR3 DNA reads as TGTGCCAGCTCTCTCGGGACTAGCGGGAGTGGTGAACAAGAGACCCAGTACTTC. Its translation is CASSLGTSGSGEQETQYF.

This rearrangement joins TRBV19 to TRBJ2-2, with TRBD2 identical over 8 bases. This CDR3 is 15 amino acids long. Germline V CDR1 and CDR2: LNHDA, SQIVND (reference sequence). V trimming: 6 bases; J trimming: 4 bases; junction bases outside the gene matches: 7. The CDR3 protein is CASRRGGSGTGELFF. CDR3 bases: TGTGCCAGTAGACGGGGGGGATCGGGCACCGGGGAGCTGTTTTTT.

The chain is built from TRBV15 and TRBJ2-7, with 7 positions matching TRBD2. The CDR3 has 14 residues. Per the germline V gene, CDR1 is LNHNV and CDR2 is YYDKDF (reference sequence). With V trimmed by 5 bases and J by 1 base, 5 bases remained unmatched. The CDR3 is CATSPGTTSYEQYF. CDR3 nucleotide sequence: TGTGCCACCAGCCCCGGGACTACATCCTACGAGCAGTACTTC.

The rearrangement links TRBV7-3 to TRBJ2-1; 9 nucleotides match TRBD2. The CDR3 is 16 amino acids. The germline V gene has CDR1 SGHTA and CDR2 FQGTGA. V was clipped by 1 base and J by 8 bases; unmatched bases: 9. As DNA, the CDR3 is TGTGCCAGCAGCTTAAGCGGGGGGGCCTTCTTCGATGAGCAGTTCTTC. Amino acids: CASSLSGGAFFDEQFF.

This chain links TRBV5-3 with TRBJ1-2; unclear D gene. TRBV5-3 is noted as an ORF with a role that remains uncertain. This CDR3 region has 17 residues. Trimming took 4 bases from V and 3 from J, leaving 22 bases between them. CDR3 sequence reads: CARSPFCRWRNDYGYTF. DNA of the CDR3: TGTGCCAGAAGCCCCTTTTGTCGTTGGAGAAATGACTATGGCTACACCTTC.

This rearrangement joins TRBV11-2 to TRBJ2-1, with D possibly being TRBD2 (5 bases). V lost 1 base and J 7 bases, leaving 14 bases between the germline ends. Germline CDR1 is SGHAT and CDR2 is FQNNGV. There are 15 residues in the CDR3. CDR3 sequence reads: CASSLALALGNEQFF. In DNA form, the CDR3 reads TGTGCCAGCAGCTTAGCCCTAGCCCTGGGGAATGAGCAGTTCTTC. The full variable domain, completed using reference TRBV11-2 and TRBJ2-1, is EAGVAQSPRYKIIEKRQSVAFWCNPISGHATLYWYQQILGQGPKLLIQFQNNGVVDDSQLPKDRFSAERLKGVDSTLKIQPAKLEDSAVYLCASSLALALGNEQFFGPGTRLTVL.

The CDR3 region is CATRSGEGYGYTF. DNA for the CDR3: TGTGCTACCAGATCGGGGGAGGGCTATGGCTACACCTTC. The gene calls are TRBV12-5 and TRBJ1-2; D perhaps matches TRBD1 (5 bases). Germline loops: CDR1 LGHNT, CDR2 FRNRAP. The CDR3 runs to 13 residues. Trimming removed 10 bases at V and 4 bases at J, with 16 bases between.

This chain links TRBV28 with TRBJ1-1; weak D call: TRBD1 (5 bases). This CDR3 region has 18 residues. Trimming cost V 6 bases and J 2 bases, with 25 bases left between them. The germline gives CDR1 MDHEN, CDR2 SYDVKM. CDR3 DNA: TGTGCCAGCAGGGGTGGGCAGGGCAGTCGAGGTCTAAACACTGAAGCTTTCTTT. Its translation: CASRGGQGSRGLNTEAFF.

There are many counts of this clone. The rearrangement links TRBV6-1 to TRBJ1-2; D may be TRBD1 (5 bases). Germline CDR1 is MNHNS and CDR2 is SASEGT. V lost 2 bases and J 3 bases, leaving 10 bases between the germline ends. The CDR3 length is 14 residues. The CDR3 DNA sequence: TGTGCCAGCAGTGAAAGGGCGACAGACTATGGCTACACCTTC. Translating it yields CASSERATDYGYTF.

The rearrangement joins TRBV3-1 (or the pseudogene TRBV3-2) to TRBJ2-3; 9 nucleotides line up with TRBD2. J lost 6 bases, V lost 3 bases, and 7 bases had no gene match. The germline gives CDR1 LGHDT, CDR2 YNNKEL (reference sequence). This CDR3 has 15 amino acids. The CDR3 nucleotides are TGTGCCAGCAGCCAGTCCAGCGGGGGGACTGATACGCAGTATTTT. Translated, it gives CASSQSSGGTDTQYF.